This T cell receptor (beta chain) was sequenced for a study of CD8 T cells in Susac syndrome. Random hexamers primed reverse transcription of about 0.5 to 1 ug RNA. The method of amplification for TCR beta CDR3 was immunoSEQ multiplex PCR, covering 54 Vbeta and 13 Jbeta. TCRdb redid the calling of the immunoSEQ multiplex PCR reads with MiXCR, one entry per CDR3 protein. The table lists about 400,000 distinct CDR3 sequences, approximately 85% of them singletons, with about 0.12% in the top ten. The patients who served as multiple sclerosis controls were treatment-naive and had stable or active relapsing-remitting disease that fulfilled the revised McDonald criteria. For this clonotype: As yet, its antigen is unknown.

The CDR3 runs 18 residues. V gave up 2 bases and J gave up 2 bases; unmatched junction bases: 10. Study-wide results and limits: The relatively small number of individuals in the TCR sequencing and HLA analysis was acknowledged by the study.

The sample was CD8+ T cells from PBMCs. The chain is built from TRBV12-3 or TRBV12-4 and TRBJ2-5, with TRBD1 matching over 11 bases. This receptor was taken from a human donor with multiple sclerosis. CDR3 amino acids: CASSLLEADRGRQETQYF. CDR3 nucleotides: TGTGCCAGCAGTTTATTGGAGGCGGACAGGGGGCGACAAGAGACCCAGTACTTC.